This T cell receptor beta chain is from a study of blood T cells in healthy people across ages. Findings and limits, study-wide: Diversity figures derived from one million T cells were judged to underestimate the true value.

The CDR3 loop spans 15 amino acids. Germline V gene sequence: CDR1 LNHDA, CDR2 SQIVND (reference sequence). The ends were cut back, 3 bases at V and 3 bases at J, with 12 bases in the middle. Combining a sample-barcoded 5' primer with a J-beta primer mix, a second PCR ran for 7 to 11 cycles. Tags on each cDNA molecule came from a template-switch adaptor with 12 random nucleotides. Every individual sample yielded 2.5 million or more paired-end reads (each containing CDR3). TCRdb re-derived calls from the 5' RACE reads in MiXCR, one entry per CDR3 protein. This sample carries 600,000 to 900,000 distinct CDR3 sequences, roughly 24% of them seen once, and the ten largest clones take roughly 3.1%. Worth noting for this clonotype: Its matching antigen is unknown.

These data were likewise used in another study, on T cells of mothers and their children. That publication notes: Every mother supplied over 8.5 million TCR beta CDR3 reads and every child around 3 million.

The specimen sequenced was blood. This TCR was recovered from a boy aged 5-17 years in good health. The rearrangement joins TRBV19 to TRBJ2-1; tentatively, D is TRBD2 (5 bases). The CDR3 sequence is CASSMFGGLYNEQFF. In DNA, the CDR3 is TGTGCCAGTAGTATGTTCGGCGGACTCTACAATGAGCAGTTCTTC.